This T cell receptor beta chain was obtained from a study of T cells in Graves' hyperthyroidism and ophthalmopathy. This clonotype has a single count. Its target is unknown. Graves' hyperthyroidism was deemed stable absent ophthalmopathy progression within 18 months. Thyroid ultrasound and orbital computed tomography, with clinical symptoms and serum thyroxine and TRAb, informed diagnoses. Notes on the study in general: The majority of expanded thyroid clonotypes above 0.001 also appeared in blood. Ophthalmopathy onset followed model prediction by a median about 6.9 months.

The V gene's germline CDR1 is SGHAT and CDR2 FQDESV (reference sequence). Trimming took 8 bases from V and 0 from J, leaving 16 bases between them. The CDR3 has 16 amino acids. The source material, RNA transcripts, was used to amplify TCR beta CDR3 regions. Primed by the HTBI set, a first-round RT-PCR was run on the TCR CDR3. TCRdb independently ran MiXCR on the multiplex PCR reads; one entry per CDR3 protein. The table lists hundreds of thousands of distinct CDR3 sequences, 46% of them singletons, with approximately 8.2% in the top ten. This receptor was identified in a woman aged 18-29 years with Graves' hyperthyroidism. This rearrangement joins TRBV11-1 to TRBJ1-4; a weak D match, TRBD1 (5 bases). Sequenced material: peripheral blood or thyroid tissue (not recorded which). Written as DNA, the CDR3 is TGTGCCAGCTCACCGAGGGGACTTGCAACTAATGAAAAACTGTTTTTT. It translates to CASSPRGLATNEKLFF.